This is a list of T cell receptor beta chains from one sample in a study of CD4+ T cells in melanoma. Measured with immunoSEQ multiplex PCR; TCRdb has only the in-frame clones, and not every one. The table lists about 22,000 clones, approximately 80% of them singletons. Material: cells from a culture (not recorded whether cultured in vitro). The receptors were sampled from a human donor with melanoma. CDR3s include the opening cysteine and the closing phenylalanine or tryptophan. Each record gives: V gene, D gene, clone size, J gene, CDR3 protein, CDR3 DNA. A D gene is named only where the DNA matches it firmly. Only some rows state a clone size, as once, few, many or a class for expanded clones.

v_gene: TRBV10-2
d_gene: .
abundance: .
j_gene: TRBJ2-5
CDR3aa: CASSDPTKETQYF
CDR3nt: TGCGCCAGCAGTGACCCTACAAAAGAGACCCAGTACTTC

v_gene: TRBV6-1
d_gene: TRBD1
abundance: few
j_gene: TRBJ1-2
CDR3aa: CASRDPGQGNYGYTF
CDR3nt: TGTGCCAGCAGGGACCCGGGACAGGGGAACTATGGCTACACCTTC

v_gene: TRBV7-2
d_gene: TRBD2
abundance: .
j_gene: TRBJ2-1
CDR3aa: CASSYSGGPYNEQFF
CDR3nt: TGTGCCAGCAGTTACAGCGGGGGGCCCTACAATGAGCAGTTCTTC

v_gene: TRBV5-1
d_gene: TRBD1
abundance: .
j_gene: TRBJ1-1
CDR3aa: CASSLGGTGNTEAFF
CDR3nt: TGCGCCAGCAGCTTGGGTGGGACAGGGAACACTGAAGCTTTCTTT

v_gene: TRBV15
d_gene: .
abundance: .
j_gene: TRBJ1-1
CDR3aa: CATSTAGKGTTEAFF
CDR3nt: TGTGCCACCAGCACCGCAGGGAAAGGGACCACTGAAGCTTTCTTT

v_gene: TRBV2
d_gene: TRBD1
abundance: .
j_gene: TRBJ1-5
CDR3aa: CASGRQGPQPQHF
CDR3nt: TGTGCCAGCGGGAGACAGGGCCCTCAGCCCCAGCATTTT

v_gene: TRBV18
d_gene: .
abundance: few
j_gene: TRBJ1-1
CDR3aa: CASRDQVDTEAFF
CDR3nt: TGTGCCAGCCGCGACCAGGTAGACACTGAAGCTTTCTTT

v_gene: TRBV6-5
d_gene: TRBD1
abundance: .
j_gene: TRBJ2-1
CDR3aa: CASSRGQGLNEQFF
CDR3nt: TGTGCCAGCAGTCGGGGACAGGGGTTGAATGAGCAGTTCTTC

v_gene: TRBV7-6
d_gene: .
abundance: .
j_gene: TRBJ2-1
CDR3aa: CASSSPLDVDRPNEQFF
CDR3nt: TGTGCCAGCAGCTCCCCCCTGGATGTAGACAGGCCCAATGAGCAGTTCTTC

v_gene: TRBV5-1
d_gene: TRBD1
abundance: .
j_gene: TRBJ2-3
CDR3aa: CASSSPRGQGGTDTQYF
CDR3nt: TGCGCCAGCAGCTCACCGCGGGGACAGGGGGGCACAGATACGCAGTATTTT

v_gene: TRBV7-8
d_gene: .
abundance: .
j_gene: TRBJ2-2
CDR3aa: CASSLLAGYGTGELFF
CDR3nt: TGTGCCAGCAGCTTACTCGCGGGTTATGGAACCGGGGAGCTGTTTTTT

v_gene: TRBV7-2
d_gene: .
abundance: once
j_gene: TRBJ2-7
CDR3aa: CASSLNAGRTYEQYF
CDR3nt: TGTGCCAGCAGCTTAAATGCGGGACGGACCTACGAGCAGTACTTC

v_gene: TRBV9
d_gene: .
abundance: .
j_gene: TRBJ1-6
CDR3aa: CASSVVPVNSPLHF
CDR3nt: TGTGCCAGCAGCGTAGTGCCGGTGAATTCACCCCTCCACTTT

v_gene: TRBV4-1
d_gene: TRBD2
abundance: .
j_gene: TRBJ2-1
CDR3aa: CASSQDRRGAEQFF
CDR3nt: TGCGCCAGCAGCCAAGATCGGCGGGGGGCTGAGCAGTTCTTC

v_gene: TRBV19
d_gene: .
abundance: .
j_gene: TRBJ2-1
CDR3aa: CASRPGLSSYNEQFF
CDR3nt: TGTGCCAGTAGACCGGGCCTCTCCTCTTACAATGAGCAGTTCTTC

v_gene: TRBV7-2
d_gene: .
abundance: .
j_gene: TRBJ1-1
CDR3aa: CASSLRGTDRKAFF
CDR3nt: TGTGCCAGCAGCTTAAGGGGGACTGATCGAAAAGCTTTCTTT

v_gene: TRBV4-1
d_gene: .
abundance: .
j_gene: TRBJ2-5
CDR3aa: CASSQVVGSSGTQYF
CDR3nt: TGCGCCAGCAGCCAAGTGGTTGGTTCTTCGGGGACCCAGTACTTC

v_gene: TRBV5-8
d_gene: TRBD1
abundance: medium-sized
j_gene: TRBJ2-7
CDR3aa: CASSLPTGDRYEQYF
CDR3nt: TGTGCCAGCAGCTTGCCGACAGGGGATAGGTACGAGCAGTACTTC

v_gene: TRBV11-2
d_gene: .
abundance: .
j_gene: TRBJ1-3
CDR3aa: CASSSLGGGNTIYF
CDR3nt: TGTGCCAGCAGCTCCCTAGGCGGGGGAAACACCATATATTTT

v_gene: TRBV11-1
d_gene: .
abundance: .
j_gene: TRBJ2-2
CDR3aa: CASSPSGPQPGELFF
CDR3nt: TGTGCCAGCAGCCCCTCCGGGCCCCAACCCGGGGAGCTGTTTTTT

v_gene: TRBV7-8
d_gene: .
abundance: .
j_gene: TRBJ2-2
CDR3aa: CASSRGSDTGELFF
CDR3nt: TGTGCCAGCAGCCGGGGTAGCGACACCGGGGAGCTGTTTTTT

v_gene: TRBV10-1
d_gene: .
abundance: .
j_gene: TRBJ2-3
CDR3aa: CASSQTSTDTQYF
CDR3nt: TGCGCCAGCAGCCAGACTAGCACAGATACGCAGTATTTT

v_gene: TRBV2
d_gene: TRBD1
abundance: .
j_gene: TRBJ1-2
CDR3aa: CASSAGDRGRGNYGYTF
CDR3nt: TGTGCCAGCAGTGCAGGGGACAGGGGGCGAGGGAACTATGGCTACACCTTC

v_gene: TRBV19
d_gene: .
abundance: few
j_gene: TRBJ2-7
CDR3aa: CASSISSVEYYEQYF
CDR3nt: TGTGCCAGTAGTATAAGTTCCGTGGAGTACTACGAGCAGTACTTC

v_gene: TRBV5-4
d_gene: .
abundance: .
j_gene: TRBJ1-2
CDR3aa: CASSLANPRGGYTF
CDR3nt: TGTGCCAGCAGCTTGGCCAACCCAAGGGGAGGCTACACCTTC

v_gene: TRBV5-1
d_gene: .
abundance: once
j_gene: TRBJ2-2
CDR3aa: CASSLEGYTGELFF
CDR3nt: TGCGCCAGCAGCTTGGAAGGGTATACCGGGGAGCTGTTTTTT

v_gene: TRBV2
d_gene: .
abundance: .
j_gene: TRBJ2-3
CDR3aa: CASSFGTPGDTQYF
CDR3nt: TGTGCCAGCAGTTTTGGGACCCCTGGGGATACGCAGTATTTT

v_gene: TRBV7-7
d_gene: .
abundance: few
j_gene: TRBJ2-6
CDR3aa: CASSPNSAGANVLTF
CDR3nt: TGTGCTAGCAGTCCAAATTCTGCTGGGGCCAACGTCCTGACTTTC

v_gene: TRBV9
d_gene: TRBD1
abundance: once
j_gene: TRBJ1-2
CDR3aa: CASSVDLWGQRSRGGYTF
CDR3nt: TGTGCCAGCAGCGTAGACTTGTGGGGACAGAGATCTCGGGGTGGCTACACCTTC

v_gene: TRBV5-1
d_gene: .
abundance: .
j_gene: TRBJ2-4
CDR3aa: CASSLEGSGNIQYF
CDR3nt: TGCGCCAGCAGCTTGGAAGGATCAGGAAACATTCAGTACTTC

v_gene: TRBV19
d_gene: TRBD1
abundance: once
j_gene: TRBJ1-1
CDR3aa: CASSNRDRGEAFF
CDR3nt: TGTGCCAGTAGTAACCGGGACAGGGGGGAAGCTTTCTTT

v_gene: TRBV9
d_gene: .
abundance: once
j_gene: TRBJ2-2
CDR3aa: CASSVGGTATGELFF
CDR3nt: TGTGCCAGCAGCGTAGGAGGGACGGCTACCGGGGAGCTGTTTTTT

v_gene: TRBV9
d_gene: .
abundance: .
j_gene: TRBJ1-2
CDR3aa: CASSVADRLDYGYTF
CDR3nt: TGTGCCAGCAGCGTAGCAGACCGTTTGGACTATGGCTACACCTTC

v_gene: TRBV28
d_gene: .
abundance: .
j_gene: TRBJ1-5
CDR3aa: CASSLWGSNQPQHF
CDR3nt: TGTGCCAGCAGTTTATGGGGTAGCAATCAGCCCCAGCATTTT

v_gene: TRBV6-5
d_gene: TRBD1
abundance: .
j_gene: TRBJ1-4
CDR3aa: CASSSDRGSGKLFF
CDR3nt: TGTGCCAGCAGTAGTGACAGGGGGAGCGGAAAACTGTTTTTT

v_gene: TRBV19
d_gene: TRBD2
abundance: .
j_gene: TRBJ2-5
CDR3aa: CASSMGAGGPETQYF
CDR3nt: TGTGCCAGTAGTATGGGAGCGGGGGGGCCGGAGACCCAGTACTTC

v_gene: TRBV7-6
d_gene: .
abundance: .
j_gene: TRBJ2-1
CDR3aa: CASSYQSYNEQFF
CDR3nt: TGTGCCAGCAGCTACCAGTCCTACAATGAGCAGTTCTTC

v_gene: TRBV5-6
d_gene: .
abundance: .
j_gene: TRBJ1-6
CDR3aa: CASSGYNSPLHF
CDR3nt: TGTGCCAGCAGCGGCTACAATTCACCCCTCCACTTT

v_gene: TRBV5-6
d_gene: TRBD2
abundance: .
j_gene: TRBJ2-5
CDR3aa: CASSFLGGAGETQYF
CDR3nt: TGTGCCAGCAGCTTCCTCGGGGGGGCGGGGGAGACCCAGTACTTC

v_gene: TRBV6-1
d_gene: .
abundance: .
j_gene: TRBJ1-5
CDR3aa: CAAGRSNQPQHF
CDR3nt: TGTGCCGCAGGACGGAGCAATCAGCCCCAGCATTTT

v_gene: TRBV6-5
d_gene: .
abundance: once
j_gene: TRBJ1-1
CDR3aa: CASRFTRTTEAFF
CDR3nt: TGTGCCAGCAGGTTTACGAGGACCACTGAAGCTTTCTTT

v_gene: TRBV5-1
d_gene: TRBD1
abundance: .
j_gene: TRBJ1-2
CDR3aa: CASSEWTGGTYGYTF
CDR3nt: TGCGCCAGCAGCGAGTGGACAGGGGGCACCTATGGCTACACCTTC

v_gene: TRBV19
d_gene: .
abundance: .
j_gene: TRBJ2-7
CDR3aa: CASSPLPGPYEQYF
CDR3nt: TGTGCCAGTAGCCCCCTCCCCGGGCCGTACGAGCAGTACTTC

v_gene: TRBV18
d_gene: .
abundance: .
j_gene: TRBJ2-3
CDR3aa: CASSPGTDTQYF
CDR3nt: TGTGCCAGCTCACCCGGCACAGATACGCAGTATTTT

v_gene: TRBV19
d_gene: TRBD1
abundance: .
j_gene: TRBJ1-5
CDR3aa: CASSMGFRGQSNQPQHF
CDR3nt: TGTGCCAGTAGTATGGGGTTTAGGGGGCAAAGCAATCAGCCCCAGCATTTT

v_gene: TRBV10-3
d_gene: TRBD1
abundance: .
j_gene: TRBJ1-2
CDR3aa: CAIKGQGPYGYTF
CDR3nt: TGTGCCATCAAAGGACAGGGGCCCTATGGCTACACCTTC

v_gene: TRBV2
d_gene: TRBD2
abundance: .
j_gene: TRBJ2-3
CDR3aa: CASSAAGVDTQYF
CDR3nt: TGTGCCAGCAGCGCCGCGGGGGTTGATACGCAGTATTTT

v_gene: TRBV18
d_gene: TRBD1
abundance: .
j_gene: TRBJ1-2
CDR3aa: CASSPIDRAGGYTF
CDR3nt: TGTGCCAGCTCACCAATCGACAGGGCCGGAGGCTACACCTTC